The 3 T cell receptor beta chains in this list originate from one sample, sequenced in a study of T cells in localized non-small cell lung cancer. Here immunoSEQ multiplex PCR was the method, and the copy in TCRdb shows in-frame clones only, minus some. The data show about 27,000 clones, less than 95% seen once. This sample comprised peripheral blood, obtained before any cancer treatment. The origin of the receptors is a woman aged 35-75 years with stage I lung adenocarcinoma.

As regards this clone: A junction boundary mismatches the germline segment, possibly from a read error. This chain uses TRBV7-9 with TRBJ2-7; D is unclear. Germline CDR1 SEHNR, CDR2 FQNEAQ (reference sequence). The CDR3 is 8 amino acids. The CDR3 DNA sequence: TGTGCCAGCAGCCCCGGTCAATTC. It is translated as CASSPGQF. Filled out from reference TRBV7-9 and TRBJ2-7, the complete variable domain reads DTGVSQNPRHKITKRGQNVTFRCDPISEHNRLYWYRQTLGQGPEFLTYFQNEAQLEKSRLLSDRFSAERPKGSFSTLEIQRTEQGDSAMYLCASSPGQFGPGTRLTVT.

The CDR3 loop is CASSLQSTGELFF. Written as DNA, the CDR3 is TGTGCCAGCAGCCTTCAGAGCACCGGGGAGCTGTTTTTT. This rearrangement joins TRBV5-4 to TRBJ2-2; D gene ambiguous. Germline loops: CDR1 SGHNT, CDR2 YYREEE (reference sequence). The CDR3 is 13 residues long. Between the trimmed V and J ends, which lost 4 bases and 4 bases, there was a span of 8 bases. Full variable domain (missing parts from reference TRBV5-4 and TRBJ2-2): ETGVTQSPTHLIKTRGQQVTLRCSSQSGHNTVSWYQQALGQGPQFIFQYYREEENGRGNFPPRFSGLQFPNYSSELNVNALELDDSALYLCASSLQSTGELFFGEGSRLTVL.

The V and J genes are TRBV30 and TRBJ2-1, with D maybe TRBD2 (5 bases). V shed 2 bases and J shed 4 bases, with 6 bases lying between them. This CDR3 region has 12 residues. Looked up from germline, CDR1 is GTSNPN and CDR2 is SVGIG (reference sequence). The DNA of the CDR3 is TGTGCCTGGAGTCGCGGGTACAATGAGCAGTTCTTC. It yields the protein CAWSRGYNEQFF. The full variable domain, with the rest looked up from reference TRBV30 and TRBJ2-1, is SQTIHQWPATLVQPVGSPLSLECTVEGTSNPNLYWYRQAAGRGLQLLFYSVGIGQISSEVPQNLSASRPQDRQFILSSKKLLLSDSGFYLCAWSRGYNEQFFGPGTRLTVL.